The 8 T cell receptor beta chains in this list originate from one sample, sequenced in a study of cytomegalovirus exposure and HLA in healthy donors. Primers for the PCR totalled 60 Vbeta and 13 Jbeta. Only in-frame clones appear in the TCRdb table, and some are missing; sequencing was by immunoSEQ multiplex PCR. The repertoire holds hundreds of thousands of clones, with roughly 80% as singletons. Sequencing was performed on PBMCs. These receptors all stem from a man aged 40-49 years in good health and CMV-seropositive.

The chain is built from TRBV4-1 and TRBJ2-1; D remains ambiguous. The V gene lost 4 bases and the J gene lost 2 bases, with 15 bases spanning the gap. The germline CDR1 and CDR2 sequences are MGHRA and YSYEKL. The length of the CDR3 is 16 residues. The CDR3 nucleotides are TGCGCCAGCAGCCCGGAGCCGCCTGATACCTACAATGAGCAGTTCTTC. Translating gives CASSPEPPDTYNEQFF.

V gene TRBV27 combines with J gene TRBJ1-1, with 9 nucleotides matching TRBD1. The CDR3 spans 15 residues. The V segment lost 5 bases and the J segment 6 bases; nucleotides outside the gene matches: 10. The germline gives CDR1 MNHEY, CDR2 SMNVEV (reference sequence). The CDR3 is CASSETLQGASEAFF. DNA of the CDR3: TGTGCCAGCAGTGAAACGCTACAGGGGGCATCTGAAGCTTTCTTT.

The rearrangement uses TRBV27 and TRBJ2-3; 13 bases line up with TRBD2. Trimming at V came to 5 bases and at J to 3 bases, leaving 8 bases not matched to a gene. This CDR3 contains 17 residues. From germline, CDR1 is MNHEY and CDR2 SMNVEV (reference sequence). The CDR3 nucleotides are TGTGCCAGCAGTCCCCTACTAGCGGGAGGGCTGACAGATACGCAGTATTTT. This translates into CASSPLLAGGLTDTQYF.

The rearrangement links TRBV28 to TRBJ1-6; 9 nucleotides match TRBD1. The CDR3 length is 14 residues. Germline trimming cut 6 bases from V and 7 bases from J; bases unmatched to any gene: 4. Germline V gives CDR1 MDHEN, CDR2 SYDVKM. This CDR3 is CASSETGGNSPLHF. In DNA form, the CDR3 reads TGTGCCAGCAGCGAAACAGGGGGCAATTCACCCCTCCACTTT.

V is TRBV5-1 and J is TRBJ1-1, with no clear D. The CDR3 sequence is 14 residues long. Germline CDR1 and CDR2: SGHRS and YFSETQ. The V and J ends lost 1 base and 1 base respectively, with 8 bases between them. In DNA form, the CDR3 reads TGCGCCAGCAGCTTGCCGGGAACGAACACTGAAGCTTTCTTT. Protein product: CASSLPGTNTEAFF.

The rearrangement joins TRBV9 to TRBJ2-7, with no clear D. The length of the CDR3 is 15 residues. Germline CDR1 and CDR2: SGDLS and YYNGEE. V lost 4 bases and J lost 6, with 20 bases in between. CDR3 sequence reads: CASSPGRSRPSEQYF. As DNA, the CDR3 is TGTGCCAGCAGCCCCGGCCGGAGCCGTCCTTCCGAGCAGTACTTC.

The chain is built from TRBV29-1 and TRBJ2-1; TRBD2 agrees at 15 bases. This CDR3 region has 16 residues. J was trimmed by 7 bases and V by 3 bases; bases with no gene match: 7. CDR1 SQVTM and CDR2 ANQGSEA come from the germline V gene. This CDR3 reads CSVEIPGLAGGNEQFF. The CDR3 bases are TGCAGCGTTGAGATCCCAGGACTAGCGGGGGGGAATGAGCAGTTCTTC.

This chain links TRBV6-6 with TRBJ2-4; 9 nucleotides line up with TRBD1. V was pared by 6 bases and J by 5 bases, with 2 bases of the junction left unmatched. The CDR3 covers 13 residues. The germline CDR1 and CDR2 sequences are MNHNY and SVGAGI (reference sequence). The CDR3 reads CASSRQGENIQYF. In nucleotides, the CDR3 is TGTGCCAGCAGCCGACAGGGGGAAAACATTCAGTACTTC.